This T cell receptor (beta chain) was retrieved from a study of T cell responses to AZD1222 COVID-19 vaccine. Study-level results: Mostly white British, mostly female donors; authors suggested clonal diversity may be underestimated. At baseline, just a handful of AZD1222 recipients tested seropositive.

Assay: immunoSEQ multiplex PCR; the TCRdb copy retains only in-frame clones and omits some. Seen here are 55,000 to 90,000 clones, roughly 89% observed once, and the top ten hold over 8%. This clone showed up just once. Its antigen remains unknown. CDR1 and CDR2 (germline): SGHTA, FQGNSA. This CDR3 is 12 amino acids long. Deletions cut 5 bases from V and 11 bases from J, with 15 bases between. This TCR derives from an adult in good health. The chain carries TRBV7-2 and TRBJ1-1, with a possible D match to TRBD1 (5 bases). This material consisted of peripheral blood, taken on day 0 of AZD1222 vaccination. The CDR3 region has the DNA TGTGCCAGCAGCAGTCAGGGAATTGACGCTTTCTTT. This codes for CASSSQGIDAFF.